Listed here are 16 T cell receptor beta chains from one sample, sequenced in a study of T cell changes during pregnancy in multiple sclerosis (dated by TCRdb to about 2019). Library creation used the immunoSEQ multiplex PCR assay. TCRdb mirrors the immuneACCESS table, restricted to in-frame sequences. Some clones are absent from its copies; in checked studies, under half trace to an unresolved V gene, and the reason for the others is unknown. This sample is represented by some 25,000 clones; more than 75% of them were singletons. The top ten hold about 0.7% of the sample. The input for sequencing was CD4+ T cells from peripheral blood mononuclear cells, taken in the first trimester of pregnancy. These receptors all come from a female donor in good health, enrolled as a control in a pregnancy study.

The genes are TRBV11-3 and TRBJ2-1; 15 positions match TRBD2. The trim removed 1 base at V and 7 bases at J, leaving 5 bases unmatched. Germline CDR1 SGHNT, CDR2 YENEEA. The CDR3 consists of 17 residues. The CDR3 here is CASSLGFGTSGGNEQFF. For the CDR3, the DNA is TGTGCCAGCAGCTTAGGGTTCGGGACTAGCGGGGGGAATGAGCAGTTCTTC.

This clone was detected once. The chain couples TRBV5-6 to TRBJ2-7; the match to TRBD2 covers 13 bases. The better agreement between TRBJ2-5 and the DNA end casts doubt on the J call. Germline-derived CDR1 and CDR2 are SGHDT and YYEEEE. This CDR3 has 16 residues. The CDR3: CASSLRTSGSGETQYF. The CDR3, as DNA: TGTGCCAGCAGCTTAAGGACTAGCGGGAGCGGGGAGACCCAGTACTTC.

With respect to this clone: One end of the junction does not line up with germline, which may come from a read error. The rearrangement links TRBV6-1 to TRBJ1-5, with 9 bases that match TRBD1. Germline CDR1 is MNHNS and CDR2 is SASEGT. The CDR3 sequence is 14 residues long. CDR3 nucleotides: TGTGCCAGCAGGGAAGGACAGGGGAATCAGCCCCAGCATTTT. Its translation: CASREGQGNQPQHF.

This sequence joins TRBV7-2 and TRBJ2-7; 7 bases align to TRBD1. Trimming removed 5 bases from V and 6 bases from J; junction bases left unmatched: 7. Germline values: CDR1 SGHTA, CDR2 FQGNSA. This CDR3 is 13 amino acids long. The CDR3 spells CASSLGTVREQYF. Written as DNA, the CDR3 is TGTGCCAGCAGCCTCGGGACAGTTCGCGAGCAGTACTTC.

This clone was seen just once. V is TRBV7-2 and J is TRBJ1-1; D is unresolved. Between the trimmed V and J ends, which lost 2 bases and 9 bases, there was a span of 16 bases. Looked up from germline, CDR1 is SGHTA and CDR2 is FQGNSA. CDR3 length: 14 residues. CDR3 in DNA: TGTGCCAGCAGCTTACTTGGCGGTAGGCCGAAAGCTTTCTTT. Amino acids: CASSLLGGRPKAFF.

The J gene is TRBJ2-2, the V gene TRBV5-1; 9 bases fit TRBD2. Germline V CDR1 and CDR2: SGHRS, YFSETQ. V shed 3 bases and J 3 bases; nucleotides not matched to a gene: 9. The CDR3 length is 17 residues. DNA of the CDR3: TGCGCCAGCAGCTCCTCTCTAGCGGGGATCCACACCGGGGAGCTGTTTTTT. Translated: CASSSSLAGIHTGELFF.

The chain carries TRBV6-5 and TRBJ1-1; no reliable D call. CDR1 and CDR2 (germline): MNHEY, SVGAGI. Trimming removed 2 bases at V and 7 bases at J, with 20 bases between. CDR3 length: 16 residues. This CDR3 is CASSYPQAGGWSEAFF. The CDR3 coding sequence is TGTGCCAGCAGTTACCCCCAGGCGGGCGGTTGGAGTGAAGCTTTCTTT.

This sequence joins TRBV18 and TRBJ2-5, with a possible D match to TRBD2 (6 bases). The CDR3 is 14 residues long. Trimming stripped 0 bases from V and 5 bases from J, with 10 bases between. CDR1 is KGHSH and CDR2 is LQKENI in the germline V gene. The CDR3 region has the DNA TGTGCCAGCTCACCACCGGGGGGTCGGGAGACCCAGTACTTC. Amino acid sequence: CASSPPGGRETQYF.

V gene TRBV5-1 combines with J gene TRBJ1-1; D is unresolved. The germline V gene has CDR1 SGHRS and CDR2 YFSETQ. The V end was cut by 5 bases, the J end by 4 bases, with 18 bases between. The CDR3 has 15 residues. CDR3 DNA sequence: TGCGCCAGCAGTCATGTACTGGAGGGCGGCACTGAAGCTTTCTTT. Encoded protein: CASSHVLEGGTEAFF.

The V gene is TRBV19, the J gene TRBJ2-3; 9 bases agree with TRBD2. Unmatched junction bases numbered 7, after V lost 5 bases and J lost 4 bases. Germline CDR1 and CDR2: LNHDA and SQIVND (reference sequence). CDR3 length: 15 amino acids. CDR3: CASSDRASGADTQYF. The CDR3 DNA is TGTGCCAGTAGTGATCGGGCTAGCGGGGCAGATACGCAGTATTTT.

The chain's CDR3 is CASSLGGQVKQETQYF. The CDR3 DNA sequence: TGTGCCAGCAGCTTAGGGGGACAGGTGAAACAAGAGACCCAGTACTTC. The chain combines TRBV11-2 with TRBJ2-5; 8 nucleotides agree with TRBD1. Germline CDR1 SGHAT, CDR2 FQNNGV. CDR3 length equals 16 residues. The junction had 6 bases not matched to a gene; V was cut back by 1 base and J by 2 bases.

The chain couples TRBV6-1 to TRBJ2-4, with 7 bases lining up with TRBD1. V shed 4 bases and J 2 bases; nucleotides not matched to a gene: 8. This CDR3 has 16 residues. Per germline, CDR1 MNHNS and CDR2 SASEGT. The CDR3, as DNA: TGTGCCAGCAGTGGTAACAGGGGAGCGTCCAAAAACATTCAGTACTTC. It yields the protein CASSGNRGASKNIQYF.

This chain uses TRBV7-6 with TRBJ1-5, with a weak D call TRBD1 (6 bases). CDR1 SGHVS and CDR2 FNYEAQ come from the germline V gene. V lost 4 bases and J 7 bases, leaving 11 bases between the germline ends. This CDR3 has 13 residues. The CDR3 sequence is CASSWGQDQPQHF. CDR3 in DNA: TGTGCCAGCAGCTGGGGACAAGACCAGCCCCAGCATTTT.

The genes are TRBV19 and TRBJ1-1; 7 bases are shared with TRBD1. In germline, CDR1 is LNHDA, CDR2 SQIVND (reference sequence). CDR3 length equals 13 residues. The ends lost 4 bases at V and 4 bases at J; junction bases unmatched: 3. The chain's CDR3 is CASSRQGRTEAFF. In DNA form, the CDR3 reads TGTGCCAGTAGTAGACAGGGTCGCACTGAAGCTTTCTTT.

The V and J genes are TRBV30 and TRBJ2-7; D possibly corresponds to TRBD2 (6 bases). The CDR3 is 13 residues long. Trimming pared 3 bases from V and 2 bases from J, leaving 11 bases between. CDR1 and CDR2 from the germline V gene are GTSNPN and SVGIG (reference sequence). As DNA, the CDR3 is TGTGCCTGGAGAAACGGGGGTGCCTACGAGCAGTACTTC. It encodes CAWRNGGAYEQYF. Looking up the rest from reference TRBV30 and TRBJ2-7 gives the full variable domain: SQTIHQWPATLVQPVGSPLSLECTVEGTSNPNLYWYRQAAGRGLQLLFYSVGIGQISSEVPQNLSASRPQDRQFILSSKKLLLSDSGFYLCAWRNGGAYEQYFGPGTRLTVT.

By share of the sample, this clone is medium-sized. V usage is TRBV5-1 and J usage is TRBJ2-1, with a possible D match to TRBD2 (5 bases). Trimming pared 2 bases from V and 6 bases from J, leaving 15 bases between. CDR3 length equals 15 residues. Germline-derived CDR1 and CDR2 are SGHRS and YFSETQ. CDR3 sequence (DNA): TGCGCCAGCAGCTTTACAGCGGACGGCTTCAATGAGCAGTTCTTC. It is translated as CASSFTADGFNEQFF.